This T cell receptor beta chain was captured in a study of tumour-infiltrating T cells in Burkitt lymphoma. Turning to the study itself: Patients covered every epidemiological subtype of Burkitt lymphoma. Productive clonality predicted overall and progression-free survival. Overall study results and limits: Public clonotypes, several, appeared across numerous Burkitt lymphoma patients.

Assay: immunoSEQ multiplex PCR; the TCRdb copy retains only in-frame clones and omits some. The table lists about 2,500 clones, about 14% of them singletons. This clone ranks as large. The antigen is unknown. The germline CDR1 and CDR2 sequences are MNHEY and SVGAGI. The V gene lost 6 bases and the J gene lost 8 bases, with 16 bases spanning the gap. This CDR3 spans 13 amino acids. V is TRBV6-5 and J is TRBJ1-2; D call uncertain. Sequencing input: tumor tissue. This TCR was sampled from a human donor with Burkitt lymphoma. This CDR3 is CASRELLGEGYTF. CDR3 coding DNA: TGTGCCAGCAGGGAACTCCTGGGTGAAGGCTACACCTTC.